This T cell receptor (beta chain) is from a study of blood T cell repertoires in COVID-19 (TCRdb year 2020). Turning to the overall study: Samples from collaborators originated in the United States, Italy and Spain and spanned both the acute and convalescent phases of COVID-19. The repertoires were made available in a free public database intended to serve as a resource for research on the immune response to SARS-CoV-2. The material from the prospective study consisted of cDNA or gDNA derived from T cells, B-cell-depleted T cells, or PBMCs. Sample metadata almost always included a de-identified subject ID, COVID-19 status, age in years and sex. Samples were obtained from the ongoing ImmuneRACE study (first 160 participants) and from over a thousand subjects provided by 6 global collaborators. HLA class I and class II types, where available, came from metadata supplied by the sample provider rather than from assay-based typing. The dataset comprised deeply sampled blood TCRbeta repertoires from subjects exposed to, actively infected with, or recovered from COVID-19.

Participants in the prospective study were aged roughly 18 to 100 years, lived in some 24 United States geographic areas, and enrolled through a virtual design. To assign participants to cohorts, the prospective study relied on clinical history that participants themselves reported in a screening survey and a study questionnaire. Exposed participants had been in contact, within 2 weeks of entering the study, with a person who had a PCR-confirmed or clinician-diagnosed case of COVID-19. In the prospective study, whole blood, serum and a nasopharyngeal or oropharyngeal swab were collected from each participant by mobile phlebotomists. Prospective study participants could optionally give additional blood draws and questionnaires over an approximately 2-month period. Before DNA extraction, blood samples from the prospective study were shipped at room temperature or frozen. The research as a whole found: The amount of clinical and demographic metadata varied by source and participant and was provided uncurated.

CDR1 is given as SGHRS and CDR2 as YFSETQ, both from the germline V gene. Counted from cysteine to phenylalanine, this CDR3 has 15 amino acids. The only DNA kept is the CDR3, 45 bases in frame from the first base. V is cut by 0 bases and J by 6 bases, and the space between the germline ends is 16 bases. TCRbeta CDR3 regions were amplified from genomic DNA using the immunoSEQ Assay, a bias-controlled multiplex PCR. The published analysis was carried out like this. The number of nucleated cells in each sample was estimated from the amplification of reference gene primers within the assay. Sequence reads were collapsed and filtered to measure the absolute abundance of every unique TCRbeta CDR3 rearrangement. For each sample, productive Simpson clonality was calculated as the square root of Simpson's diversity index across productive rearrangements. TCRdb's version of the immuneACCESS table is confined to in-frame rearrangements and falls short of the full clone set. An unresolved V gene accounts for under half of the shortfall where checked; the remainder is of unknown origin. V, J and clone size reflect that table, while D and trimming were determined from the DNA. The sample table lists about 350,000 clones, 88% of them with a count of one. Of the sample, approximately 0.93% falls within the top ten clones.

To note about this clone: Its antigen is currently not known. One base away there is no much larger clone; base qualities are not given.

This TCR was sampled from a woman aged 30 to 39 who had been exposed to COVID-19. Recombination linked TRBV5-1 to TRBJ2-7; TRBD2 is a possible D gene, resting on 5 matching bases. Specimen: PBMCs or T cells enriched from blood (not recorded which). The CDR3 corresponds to CASSLEAEPLGEQYF. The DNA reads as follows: TGCGCCAGCAGCTTGGAAGCGGAGCCCCTCGGCGAGCAGTACTTC.